The clone carrying this TCR beta chain was counted a single time. The antigen is undetermined. CDR3 length: 13 amino acids. V gave up 3 bases and J gave up 4 bases, with 9 bases separating them. Germline V lookup: CDR1 MRHNA, CDR2 SNTAGT. Noted time point: pretreatment peripheral blood. Each patient's cancer was a locally advanced or metastatic urothelial carcinoma. A total of 1 to 8 samples per patient were collected pretreatment and on-treatment. Each PCR reaction had synthetic TCR analog templates spiked into it. Using immunoSEQ multiplex PCR, the repertoire was profiled, and TCRdb retains in-frame clones only, with some absent. The table records some 45,000 clones, around 82% of them present only once. The sample comes from a study of PD-L1 blockade in urothelial cancer. Notes on the study in general: Tumor-associated blood clones were expanded more by durable-benefit patients at 3 weeks.

The chain carries TRBV6-4 and TRBJ1-1; D unresolved. This clonotype was sampled from a man aged 60-69 years with urothelial cancer. The sample in question was PBMCs, obtained around atezolizumab (anti-PD-L1) treatment. The CDR3 spells CASSEVEGTEAFF. The CDR3 DNA follows: TGTGCCAGCAGTGAAGTTGAGGGCACTGAAGCTTTCTTT.